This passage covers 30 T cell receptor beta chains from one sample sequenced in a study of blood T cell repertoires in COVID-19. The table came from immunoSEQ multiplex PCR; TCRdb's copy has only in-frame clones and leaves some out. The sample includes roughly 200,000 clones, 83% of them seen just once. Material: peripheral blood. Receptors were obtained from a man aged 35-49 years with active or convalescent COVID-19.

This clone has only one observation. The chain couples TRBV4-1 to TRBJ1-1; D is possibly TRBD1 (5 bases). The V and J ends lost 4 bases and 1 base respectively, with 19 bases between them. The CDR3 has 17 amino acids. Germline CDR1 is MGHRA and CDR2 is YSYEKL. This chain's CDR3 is CASSPQVGVMENTEAFF. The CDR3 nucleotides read TGCGCCAGCAGCCCCCAGGTAGGGGTTATGGAGAACACTGAAGCTTTCTTT.

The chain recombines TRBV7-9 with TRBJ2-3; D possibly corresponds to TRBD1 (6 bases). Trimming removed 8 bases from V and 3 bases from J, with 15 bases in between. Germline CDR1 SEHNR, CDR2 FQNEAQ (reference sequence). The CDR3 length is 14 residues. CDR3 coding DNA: TGTGCCAGCCAACGCCCGACAGGTACAGATACGCAGTATTTT. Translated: CASQRPTGTDTQYF.

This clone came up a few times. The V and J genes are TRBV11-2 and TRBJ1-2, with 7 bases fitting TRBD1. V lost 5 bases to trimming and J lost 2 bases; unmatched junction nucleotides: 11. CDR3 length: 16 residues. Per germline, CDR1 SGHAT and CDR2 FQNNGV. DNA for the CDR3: TGTGCCAGCAGCCCGTTAAGGGGGCGCATAAACTATGGCTACACCTTC. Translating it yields CASSPLRGRINYGYTF.

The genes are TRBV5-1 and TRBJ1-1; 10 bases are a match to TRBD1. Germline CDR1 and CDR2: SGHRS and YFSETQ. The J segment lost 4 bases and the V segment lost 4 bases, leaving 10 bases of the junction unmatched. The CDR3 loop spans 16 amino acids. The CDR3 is CASSTRQGARGTEAFF. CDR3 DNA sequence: TGCGCCAGCAGCACACGACAGGGGGCTAGGGGCACTGAAGCTTTCTTT.

CDR3 sequence reads: CASSLLEGEGPQHF. As DNA, the CDR3 is TGTGCCAGCAGCCTACTTGAGGGTGAAGGGCCCCAGCATTTT. The chain is built from TRBV2 and TRBJ1-5; the D is unclear. Trimming pared 6 bases from V and 9 bases from J, leaving 18 bases between. Germline V CDR1 and CDR2: SNHLY, FYNNEI. The CDR3 contains 14 residues.

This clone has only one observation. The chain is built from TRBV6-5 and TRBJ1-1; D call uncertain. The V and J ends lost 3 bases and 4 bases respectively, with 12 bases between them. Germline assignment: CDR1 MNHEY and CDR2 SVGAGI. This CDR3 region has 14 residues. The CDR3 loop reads CASSYGPTGTEAFF. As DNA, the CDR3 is TGTGCCAGCAGTTATGGCCCCACGGGCACTGAAGCTTTCTTT.

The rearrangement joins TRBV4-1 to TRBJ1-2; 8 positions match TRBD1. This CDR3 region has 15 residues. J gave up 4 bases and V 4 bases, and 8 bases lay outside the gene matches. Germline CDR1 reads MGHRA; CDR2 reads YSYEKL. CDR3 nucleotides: TGCGCCAGCAGCCCTCTTCAACAGGGGGGCTATGGCTACACCTTC. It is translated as CASSPLQQGGYGYTF.

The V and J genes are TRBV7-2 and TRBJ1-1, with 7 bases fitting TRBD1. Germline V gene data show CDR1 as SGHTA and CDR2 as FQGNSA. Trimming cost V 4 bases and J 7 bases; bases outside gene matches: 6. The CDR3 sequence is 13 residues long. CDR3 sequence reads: CASSSGQSVEAFF. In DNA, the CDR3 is TGTGCCAGCAGCTCGGGACAGAGTGTTGAAGCTTTCTTT.

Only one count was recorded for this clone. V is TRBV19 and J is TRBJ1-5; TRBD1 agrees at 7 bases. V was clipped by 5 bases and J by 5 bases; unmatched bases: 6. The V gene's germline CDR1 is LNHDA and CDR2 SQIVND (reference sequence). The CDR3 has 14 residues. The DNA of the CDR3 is TGTGCCAGTAGTCGACAGGGCATGTATCAGCCCCAGCATTTT. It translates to CASSRQGMYQPQHF. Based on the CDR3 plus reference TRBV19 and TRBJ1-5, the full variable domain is DGGITQSPKYLFRKEGQNVTLSCEQNLNHDAMYWYRQDPGQGLRLIYYSQIVNDFQKGDIAEGYSVSREKKESFPLTVTSAQKNPTAFYLCASSRQGMYQPQHFGDGTRLSIL.

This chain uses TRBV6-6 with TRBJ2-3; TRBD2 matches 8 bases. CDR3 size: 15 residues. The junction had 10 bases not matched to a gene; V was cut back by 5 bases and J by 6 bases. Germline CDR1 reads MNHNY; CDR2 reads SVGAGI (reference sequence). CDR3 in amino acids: CASSPRSGSWDTQYF. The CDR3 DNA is TGTGCCAGCAGTCCTCGAAGCGGGAGTTGGGATACGCAGTATTTT.

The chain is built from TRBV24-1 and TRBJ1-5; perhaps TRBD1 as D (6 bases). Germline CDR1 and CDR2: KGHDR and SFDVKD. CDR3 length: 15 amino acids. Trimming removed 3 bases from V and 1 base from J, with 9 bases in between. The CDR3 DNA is TGTGCCACCAGTGATCAGGGGAACAGCAATCAGCCCCAGCATTTT. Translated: CATSDQGNSNQPQHF.

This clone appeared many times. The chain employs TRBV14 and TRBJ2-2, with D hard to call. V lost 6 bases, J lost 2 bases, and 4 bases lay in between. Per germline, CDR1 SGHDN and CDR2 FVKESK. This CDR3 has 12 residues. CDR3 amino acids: CASSLNTGELFF. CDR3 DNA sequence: TGTGCCAGCAGTCTAAACACCGGGGAGCTGTTTTTT.

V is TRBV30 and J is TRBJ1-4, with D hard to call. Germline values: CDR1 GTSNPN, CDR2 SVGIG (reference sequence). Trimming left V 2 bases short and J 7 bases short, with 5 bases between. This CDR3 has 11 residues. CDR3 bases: TGTGCCTGGAGTCGGAGTGAAAAACTGTTTTTT. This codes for CAWSRSEKLFF.

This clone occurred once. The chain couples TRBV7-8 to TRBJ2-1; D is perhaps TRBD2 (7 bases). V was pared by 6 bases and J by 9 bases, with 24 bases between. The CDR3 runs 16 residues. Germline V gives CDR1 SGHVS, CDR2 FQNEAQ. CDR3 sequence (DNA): TGTGCCAGCAGAAAAGGGGGGGGGACTCCTGTGGGTGAGCAGTTCTTC. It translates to CASRKGGGTPVGEQFF.

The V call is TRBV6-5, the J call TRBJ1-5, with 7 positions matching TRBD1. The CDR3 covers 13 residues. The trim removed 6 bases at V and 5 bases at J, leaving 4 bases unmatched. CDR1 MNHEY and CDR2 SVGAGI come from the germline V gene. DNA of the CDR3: TGTGCCAGCAGCGCTACAGGGGATCAGCCCCAGCATTTT. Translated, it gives CASSATGDQPQHF.

The CDR3 DNA follows: TGCGCCAGCAGCTCCGGACTAGCGGGGACCAGCACAGATACGCAGTATTTT. This translates into CASSSGLAGTSTDTQYF. The rearrangement links TRBV5-1 to TRBJ2-3; 12 positions agree with TRBD2. Unmatched junction bases numbered 5, after V lost 3 bases and J lost 0 bases. Germline V gene lookup returns CDR1 SGHRS and CDR2 YFSETQ. The CDR3 covers 17 residues.

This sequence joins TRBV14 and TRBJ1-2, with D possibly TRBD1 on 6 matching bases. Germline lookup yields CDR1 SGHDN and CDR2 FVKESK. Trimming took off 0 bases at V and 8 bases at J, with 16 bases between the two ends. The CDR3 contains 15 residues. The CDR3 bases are TGTGCCAGCAGCCAAGACCCCGTCAGGGGTGAGGGCTACACCTTC. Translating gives CASSQDPVRGEGYTF.

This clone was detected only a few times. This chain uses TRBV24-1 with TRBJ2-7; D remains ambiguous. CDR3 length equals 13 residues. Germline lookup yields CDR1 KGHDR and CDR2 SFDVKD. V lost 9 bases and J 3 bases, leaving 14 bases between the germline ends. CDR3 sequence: CATREPDYYEQYF. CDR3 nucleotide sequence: TGTGCCACCCGCGAGCCCGATTACTACGAGCAGTACTTC.

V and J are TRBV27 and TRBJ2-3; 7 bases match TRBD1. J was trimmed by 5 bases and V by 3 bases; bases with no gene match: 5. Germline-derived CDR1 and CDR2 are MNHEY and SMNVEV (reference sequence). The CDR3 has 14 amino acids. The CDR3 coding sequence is TGTGCCAGCAGTTTCGATAGGGGGCTAGATACGCAGTATTTT. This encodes CASSFDRGLDTQYF.

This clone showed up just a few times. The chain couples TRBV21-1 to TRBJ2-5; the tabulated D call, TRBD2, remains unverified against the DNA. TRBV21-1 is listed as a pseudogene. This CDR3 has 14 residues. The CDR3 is CASSPRRQKETQYF. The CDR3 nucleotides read TGTGCCAGCAGCCCCCGGCGGCAGAAAGAGACCCAGTACTTC.

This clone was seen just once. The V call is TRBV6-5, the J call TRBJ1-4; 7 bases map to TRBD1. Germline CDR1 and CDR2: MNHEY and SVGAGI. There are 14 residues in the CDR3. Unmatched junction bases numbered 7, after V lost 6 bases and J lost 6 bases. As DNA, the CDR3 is TGTGCCAGCAGACGACAGGGCGGGTATGAAAAACTGTTTTTT. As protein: CASRRQGGYEKLFF.

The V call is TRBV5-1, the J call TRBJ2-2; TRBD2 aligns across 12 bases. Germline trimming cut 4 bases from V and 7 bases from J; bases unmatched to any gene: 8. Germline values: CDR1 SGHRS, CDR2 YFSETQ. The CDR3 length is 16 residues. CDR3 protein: CASSATSGRTGGELFF. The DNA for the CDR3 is TGCGCCAGCAGCGCAACTAGCGGGAGGACAGGCGGGGAGCTGTTTTTT.

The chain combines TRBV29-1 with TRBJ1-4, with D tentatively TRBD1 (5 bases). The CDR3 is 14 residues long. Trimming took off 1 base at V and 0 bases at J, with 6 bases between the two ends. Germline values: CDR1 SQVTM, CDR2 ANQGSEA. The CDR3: CSVEGTSTNEKLFF. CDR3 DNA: TGCAGCGTTGAAGGGACATCAACTAATGAAAAACTGTTTTTT. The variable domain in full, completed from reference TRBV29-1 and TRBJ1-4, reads SAVISQKPSRDICQRGTSLTIQCQVDSQVTMMFWYRQQPGQSLTLIATANQGSEATYESGFVIDKFPISRPNLTFSTLTVSNMSPEDSSIYLCSVEGTSTNEKLFFGSGTQLSVL.

The CDR3 sequence is CASSSYNQGRGEQFF. CDR3 sequence (DNA): TGTGCCAGCAGTTCTTATAACCAGGGTAGGGGCGAGCAGTTCTTC. The rearrangement links TRBV7-2 to TRBJ2-1; a weak D match, TRBD1 (5 bases). Germline V gene lookup returns CDR1 SGHTA and CDR2 FQGNSA. The CDR3 extends over 15 amino acids. V lost 6 bases and J 10 bases, leaving 22 bases between the germline ends.

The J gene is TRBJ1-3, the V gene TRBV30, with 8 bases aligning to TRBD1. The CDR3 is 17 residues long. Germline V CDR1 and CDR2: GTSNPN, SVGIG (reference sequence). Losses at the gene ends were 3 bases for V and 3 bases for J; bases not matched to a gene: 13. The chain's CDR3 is CAWRIKGQGARGNTIYF. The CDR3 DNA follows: TGTGCCTGGAGGATAAAGGGTCAGGGGGCGCGTGGAAACACCATATATTTT.

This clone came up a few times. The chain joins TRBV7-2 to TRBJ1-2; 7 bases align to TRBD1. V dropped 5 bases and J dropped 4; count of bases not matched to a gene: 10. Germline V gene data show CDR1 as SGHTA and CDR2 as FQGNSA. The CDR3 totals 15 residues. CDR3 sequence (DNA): TGTGCCAGCAGCGCCTCTAGGGACAGTTTCTATGGCTACACCTTC. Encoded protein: CASSASRDSFYGYTF. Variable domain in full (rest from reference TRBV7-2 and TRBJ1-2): GAGVSQSPSNKVTEKGKDVELRCDPISGHTALYWYRQSLGQGLEFLIYFQGNSAPDKSGLPSDRFSAERTGGSVSTLTIQRTQQEDSAVYLCASSASRDSFYGYTFGSGTRLTVV.

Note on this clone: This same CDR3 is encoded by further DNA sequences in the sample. As DNA, the CDR3 is TGCGCCAGCAGCCTCAGGGGCGCGAACACCGGGGAGCTGTTTTTT. Its translation: CASSLRGANTGELFF. This chain connects TRBV5-1 to TRBJ2-2; D perhaps matches TRBD1 (6 bases). This CDR3 spans 15 amino acids. Trimming pared 4 bases from V and 0 bases from J, leaving 10 bases between. Germline CDR1 and CDR2: SGHRS and YFSETQ.

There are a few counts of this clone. CDR3 residues: CASSLVGWTGSSGANVLTF. CDR3 nucleotides: TGTGCCAGCAGCCTGGTGGGTTGGACGGGGAGCTCTGGGGCCAACGTCCTGACTTTC. The chain links TRBV7-3 to TRBJ2-6; D is possibly TRBD2 (5 bases). Germline V CDR1 and CDR2: SGHTA, FQGTGA. The CDR3 loop spans 19 amino acids. Trimming pared 5 bases from V and 0 bases from J, leaving 20 bases between.

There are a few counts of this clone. The CDR3 coding sequence is TGTGCCAGCAGTGGAGCGGGTGGGGTCTATGGCTACACCTTC. Encoded protein: CASSGAGGVYGYTF. This chain uses TRBV28 with TRBJ1-2, with D hard to call. V lost 5 bases and J lost 4, with 14 bases in between. The germline V gene has CDR1 MDHEN and CDR2 SYDVKM. This CDR3 has 14 amino acids.

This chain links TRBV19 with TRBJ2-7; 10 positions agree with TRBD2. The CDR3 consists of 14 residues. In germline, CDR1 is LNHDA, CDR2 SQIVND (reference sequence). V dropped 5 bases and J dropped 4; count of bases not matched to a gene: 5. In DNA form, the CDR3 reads TGTGCCAGTAGTGACCGGACTAGCGGTTACGAGCAGTACTTC. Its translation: CASSDRTSGYEQYF.